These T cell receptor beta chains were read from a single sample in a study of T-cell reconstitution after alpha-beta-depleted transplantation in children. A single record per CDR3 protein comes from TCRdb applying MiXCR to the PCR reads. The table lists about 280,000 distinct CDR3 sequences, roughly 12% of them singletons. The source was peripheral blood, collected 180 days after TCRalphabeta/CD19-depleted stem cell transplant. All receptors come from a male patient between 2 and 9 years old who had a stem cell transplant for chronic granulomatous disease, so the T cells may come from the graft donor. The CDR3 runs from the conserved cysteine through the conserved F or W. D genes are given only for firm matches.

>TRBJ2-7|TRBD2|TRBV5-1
CASSLAGTSTEQYF
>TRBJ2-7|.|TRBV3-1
CASSQDNHYEQYF
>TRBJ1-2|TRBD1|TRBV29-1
CSVEGGQHYGYTF
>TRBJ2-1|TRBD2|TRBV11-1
CASGPLAGPHNEQFF
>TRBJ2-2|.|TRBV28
CASSLRRYTGELFF
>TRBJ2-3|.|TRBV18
CASSPSQTTDTQYF
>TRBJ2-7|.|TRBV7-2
CASWLGVSYEQYF
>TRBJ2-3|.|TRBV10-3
CAISGQTDTQYF
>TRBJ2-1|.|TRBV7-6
CASSLRFSFGSYNEQFF
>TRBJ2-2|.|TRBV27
CASSNPGGPNTGELFF
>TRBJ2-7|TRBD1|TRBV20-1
CSARWGQGSLYEQYF
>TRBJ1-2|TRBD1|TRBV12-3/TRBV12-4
CASSPAGQGLTNYGYTF
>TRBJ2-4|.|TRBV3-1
CASSQDLLEIGAKNIQYF
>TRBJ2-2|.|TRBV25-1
CASSEYGINTGELFF
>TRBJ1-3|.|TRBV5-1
CASSPPDNSGNTIYF
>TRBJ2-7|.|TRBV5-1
CASSLGGGQRAYEQYF
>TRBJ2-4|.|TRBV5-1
CASSLDGIAKNIQYF
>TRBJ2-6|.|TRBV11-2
CASSLRPSSGANVLTF
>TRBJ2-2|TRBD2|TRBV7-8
CASRDSGRRGGELFF
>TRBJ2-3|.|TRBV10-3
CATATGTDTQYF
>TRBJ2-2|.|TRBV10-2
CASSRLVQELFF
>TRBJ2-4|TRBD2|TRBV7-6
CASSLGEGRNIQYF
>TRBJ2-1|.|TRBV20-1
CSARDFRDINEQFF
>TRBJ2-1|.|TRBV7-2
CASSLEVSAYNEQFF
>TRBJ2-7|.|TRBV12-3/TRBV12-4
CASSSLNGFYEQYF
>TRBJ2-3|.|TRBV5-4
CASSLVSEADTQYF
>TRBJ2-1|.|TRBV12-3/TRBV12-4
CASSPRDTGLNEQFF
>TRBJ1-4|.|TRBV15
CATSSNRAVNEKLFF
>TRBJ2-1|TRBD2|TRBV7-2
CASSLAGTSGINEQFF
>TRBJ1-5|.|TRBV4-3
CASSQRTMNQPQHF
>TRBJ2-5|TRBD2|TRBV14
CASSQEAGRYQETQYF
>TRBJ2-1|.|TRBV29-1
CSVVQRLEMGEQFF
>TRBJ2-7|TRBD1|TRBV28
CASSFAPQGTSYEQYF
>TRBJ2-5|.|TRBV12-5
CASGSSTRGETQYF
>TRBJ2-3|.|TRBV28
CATRSGLDTQYF
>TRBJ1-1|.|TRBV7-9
CASSLEVTEAFF